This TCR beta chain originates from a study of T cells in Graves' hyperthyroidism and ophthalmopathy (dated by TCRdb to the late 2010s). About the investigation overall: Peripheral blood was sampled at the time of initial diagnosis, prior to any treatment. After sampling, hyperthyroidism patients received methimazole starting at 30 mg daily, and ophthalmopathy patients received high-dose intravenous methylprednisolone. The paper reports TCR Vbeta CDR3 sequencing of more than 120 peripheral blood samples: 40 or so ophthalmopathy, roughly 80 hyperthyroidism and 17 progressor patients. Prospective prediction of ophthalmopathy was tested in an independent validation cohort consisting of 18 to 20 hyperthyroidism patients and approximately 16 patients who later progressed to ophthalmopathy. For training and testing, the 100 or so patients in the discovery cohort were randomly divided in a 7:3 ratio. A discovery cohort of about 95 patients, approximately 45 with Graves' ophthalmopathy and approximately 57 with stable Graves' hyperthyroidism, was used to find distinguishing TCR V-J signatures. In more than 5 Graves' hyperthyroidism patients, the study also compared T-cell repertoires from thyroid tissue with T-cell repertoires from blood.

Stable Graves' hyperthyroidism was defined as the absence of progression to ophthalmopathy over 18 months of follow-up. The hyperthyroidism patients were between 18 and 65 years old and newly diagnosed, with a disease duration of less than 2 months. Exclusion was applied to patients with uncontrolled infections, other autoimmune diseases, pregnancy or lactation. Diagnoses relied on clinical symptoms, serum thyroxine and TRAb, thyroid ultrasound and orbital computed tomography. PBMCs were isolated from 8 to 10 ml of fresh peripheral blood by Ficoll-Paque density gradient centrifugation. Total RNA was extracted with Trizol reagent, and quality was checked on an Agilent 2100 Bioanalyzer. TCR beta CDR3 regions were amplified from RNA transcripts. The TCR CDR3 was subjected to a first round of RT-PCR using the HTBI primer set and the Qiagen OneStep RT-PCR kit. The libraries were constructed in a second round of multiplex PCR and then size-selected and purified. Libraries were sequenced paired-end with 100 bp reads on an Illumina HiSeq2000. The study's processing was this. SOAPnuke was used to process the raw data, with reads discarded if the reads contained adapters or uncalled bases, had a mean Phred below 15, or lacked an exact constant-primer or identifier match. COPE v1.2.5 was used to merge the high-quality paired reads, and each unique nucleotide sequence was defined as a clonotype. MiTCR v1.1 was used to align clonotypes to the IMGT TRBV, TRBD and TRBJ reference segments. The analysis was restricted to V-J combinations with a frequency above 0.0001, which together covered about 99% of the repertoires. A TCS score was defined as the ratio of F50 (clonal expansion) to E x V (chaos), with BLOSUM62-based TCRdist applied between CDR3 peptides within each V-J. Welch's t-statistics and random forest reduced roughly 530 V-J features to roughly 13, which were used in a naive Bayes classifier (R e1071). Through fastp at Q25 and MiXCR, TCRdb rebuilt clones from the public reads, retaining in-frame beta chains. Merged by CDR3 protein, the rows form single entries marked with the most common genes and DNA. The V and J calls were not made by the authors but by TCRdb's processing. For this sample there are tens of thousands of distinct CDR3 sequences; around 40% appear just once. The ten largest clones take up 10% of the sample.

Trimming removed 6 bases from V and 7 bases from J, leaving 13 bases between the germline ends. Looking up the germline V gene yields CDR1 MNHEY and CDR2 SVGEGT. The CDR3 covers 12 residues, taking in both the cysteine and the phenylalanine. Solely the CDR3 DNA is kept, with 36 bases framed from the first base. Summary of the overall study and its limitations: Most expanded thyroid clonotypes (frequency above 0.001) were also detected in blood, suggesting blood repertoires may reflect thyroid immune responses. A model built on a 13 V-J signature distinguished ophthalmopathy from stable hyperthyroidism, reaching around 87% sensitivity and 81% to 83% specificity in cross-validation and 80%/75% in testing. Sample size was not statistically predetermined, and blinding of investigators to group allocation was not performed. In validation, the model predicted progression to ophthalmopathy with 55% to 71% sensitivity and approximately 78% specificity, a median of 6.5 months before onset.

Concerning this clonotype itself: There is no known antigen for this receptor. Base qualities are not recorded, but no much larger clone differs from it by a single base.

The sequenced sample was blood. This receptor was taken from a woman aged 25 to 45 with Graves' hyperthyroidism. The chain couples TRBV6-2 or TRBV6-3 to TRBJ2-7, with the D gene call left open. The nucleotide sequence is TGTGCCAGCAGGGTAGGACGTCTGGAGCAGTACTTC. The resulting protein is CASRVGRLEQYF.